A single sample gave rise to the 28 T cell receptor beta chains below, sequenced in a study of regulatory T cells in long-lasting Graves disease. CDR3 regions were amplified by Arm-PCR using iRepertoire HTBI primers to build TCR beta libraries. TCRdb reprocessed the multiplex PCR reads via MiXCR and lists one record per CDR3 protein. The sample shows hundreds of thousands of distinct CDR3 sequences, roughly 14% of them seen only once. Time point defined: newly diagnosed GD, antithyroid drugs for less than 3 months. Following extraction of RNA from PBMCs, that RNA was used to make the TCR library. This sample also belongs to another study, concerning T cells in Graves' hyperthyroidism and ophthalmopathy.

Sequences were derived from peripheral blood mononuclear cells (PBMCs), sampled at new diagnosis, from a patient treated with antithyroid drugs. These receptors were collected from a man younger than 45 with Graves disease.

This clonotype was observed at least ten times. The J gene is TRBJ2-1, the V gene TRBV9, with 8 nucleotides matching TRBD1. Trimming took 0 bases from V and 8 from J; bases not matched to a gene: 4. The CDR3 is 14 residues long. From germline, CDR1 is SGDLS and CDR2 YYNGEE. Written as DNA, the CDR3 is TGTGCCAGCAGCGTAGAAGGACAGGGTGATGAGCAGTTCTTC. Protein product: CASSVEGQGDEQFF.

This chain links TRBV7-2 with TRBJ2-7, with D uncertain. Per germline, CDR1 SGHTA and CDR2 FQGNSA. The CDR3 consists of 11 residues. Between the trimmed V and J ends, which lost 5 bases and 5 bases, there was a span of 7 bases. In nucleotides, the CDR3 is TGTGCCAGCAGCATAAGTCACGAGCAGTACTTC. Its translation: CASSISHEQYF.

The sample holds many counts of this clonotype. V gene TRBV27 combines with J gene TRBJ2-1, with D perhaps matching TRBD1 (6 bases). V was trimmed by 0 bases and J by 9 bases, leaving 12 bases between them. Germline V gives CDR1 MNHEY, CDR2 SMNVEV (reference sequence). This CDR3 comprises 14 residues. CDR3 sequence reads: CASSLSRLRGEQFF. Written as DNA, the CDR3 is TGTGCCAGCAGTTTATCGAGGCTCAGGGGTGAGCAGTTCTTC.

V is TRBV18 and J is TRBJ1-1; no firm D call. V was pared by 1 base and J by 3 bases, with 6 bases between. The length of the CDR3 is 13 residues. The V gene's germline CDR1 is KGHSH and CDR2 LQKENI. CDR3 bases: TGTGCCAGCTCACCACAGATGGACACTGAAGCTTTCTTT. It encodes CASSPQMDTEAFF.

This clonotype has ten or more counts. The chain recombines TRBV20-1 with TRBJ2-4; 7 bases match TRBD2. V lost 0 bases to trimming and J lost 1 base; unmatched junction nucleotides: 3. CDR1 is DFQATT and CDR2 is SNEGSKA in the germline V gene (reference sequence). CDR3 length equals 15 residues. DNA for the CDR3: TGCAGTGCTAGAGAATTCGGGGGGGCCAAAAACATTCAGTACTTC. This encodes CSAREFGGAKNIQYF.

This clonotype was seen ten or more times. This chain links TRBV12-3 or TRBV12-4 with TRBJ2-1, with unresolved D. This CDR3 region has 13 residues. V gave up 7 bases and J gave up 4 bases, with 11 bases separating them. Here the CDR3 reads CASTSRRYNEQFF. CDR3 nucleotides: TGTGCCAGCACCTCGAGAAGATACAATGAGCAGTTCTTC.

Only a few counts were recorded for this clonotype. CDR3 sequence: CSAPAGAQETQYF. The CDR3 DNA reads TGCAGTGCCCCAGCGGGGGCCCAAGAGACCCAGTACTTC. The rearrangement uses TRBV20-1 and TRBJ2-5, with 8 bases aligning to TRBD2. V was pared by 6 bases and J by 1 base, with 4 bases of the junction left unmatched. Germline loops: CDR1 DFQATT, CDR2 SNEGSKA (reference sequence). There are 13 residues in the CDR3.

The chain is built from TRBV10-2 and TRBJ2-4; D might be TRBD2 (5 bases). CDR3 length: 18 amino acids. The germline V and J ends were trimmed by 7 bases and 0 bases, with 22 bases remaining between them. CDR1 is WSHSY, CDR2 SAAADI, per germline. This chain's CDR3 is CASTPRPGKAIAKNIQYF. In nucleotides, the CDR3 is TGCGCCAGCACTCCCCGACCCGGGAAGGCAATAGCCAAAAACATTCAGTACTTC.

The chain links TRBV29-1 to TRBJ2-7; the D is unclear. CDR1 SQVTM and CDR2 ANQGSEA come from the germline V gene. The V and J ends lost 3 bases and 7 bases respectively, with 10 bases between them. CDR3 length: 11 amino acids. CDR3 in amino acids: CSVDLGNEQYF. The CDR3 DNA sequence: TGCAGCGTTGATTTGGGGAATGAGCAGTACTTC.

CDR3 DNA sequence: TGCGCCAGCAGCTTGGAAGGGTATGAGCAGTTCTTC. This translates into CASSLEGYEQFF. The genes are TRBV5-1 and TRBJ2-1; D gene unclear. There are 12 residues in the CDR3. V gave up 0 bases and J gave up 8 bases, with 6 bases separating them. In germline, CDR1 is SGHRS, CDR2 YFSETQ.

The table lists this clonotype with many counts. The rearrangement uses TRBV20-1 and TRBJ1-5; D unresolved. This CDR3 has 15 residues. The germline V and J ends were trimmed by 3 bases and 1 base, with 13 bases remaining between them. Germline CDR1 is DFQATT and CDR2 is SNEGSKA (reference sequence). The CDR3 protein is CSASYGQISNQPQHF. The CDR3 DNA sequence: TGCAGTGCTAGTTACGGGCAGATAAGCAATCAGCCCCAGCATTTT.

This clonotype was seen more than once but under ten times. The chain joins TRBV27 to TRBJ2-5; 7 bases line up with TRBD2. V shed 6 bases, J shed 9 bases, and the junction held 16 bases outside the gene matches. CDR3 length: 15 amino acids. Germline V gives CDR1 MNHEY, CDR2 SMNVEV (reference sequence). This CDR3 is CASRTVVGGYKAQYF. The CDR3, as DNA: TGTGCCAGCAGAACCGTCGTGGGGGGGTATAAGGCCCAGTACTTC.

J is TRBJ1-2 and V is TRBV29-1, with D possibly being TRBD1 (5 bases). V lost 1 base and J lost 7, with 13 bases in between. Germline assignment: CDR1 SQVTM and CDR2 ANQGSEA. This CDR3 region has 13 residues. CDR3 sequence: CSVEAGDLRGYTF. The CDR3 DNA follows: TGCAGCGTTGAAGCCGGGGACTTGCGTGGCTACACCTTC.

The CDR3: CSANPSSGRTYEQYF. Written as DNA, the CDR3 is TGCAGTGCTAACCCCTCTAGCGGGCGCACCTACGAGCAGTACTTC. The V call is TRBV20-1, the J call TRBJ2-7, with 8 bases aligning to TRBD2. The CDR3 totals 15 residues. The trim removed 4 bases at V and 2 bases at J, leaving 10 bases unmatched. CDR1 and CDR2 (germline): DFQATT, SNEGSKA (reference sequence).

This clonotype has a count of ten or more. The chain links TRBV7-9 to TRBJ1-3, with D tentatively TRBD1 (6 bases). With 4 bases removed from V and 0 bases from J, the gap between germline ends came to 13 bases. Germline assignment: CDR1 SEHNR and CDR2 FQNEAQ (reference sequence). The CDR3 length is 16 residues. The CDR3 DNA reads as TGTGCCAGCAGCTCTTACGCAGGGGTCTCTGGAAACACCATATATTTT. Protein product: CASSSYAGVSGNTIYF. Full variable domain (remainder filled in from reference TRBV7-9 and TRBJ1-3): DTGVSQNPRHKITKRGQNVTFRCDPISEHNRLYWYRQTLGQGPEFLTYFQNEAQLEKSRLLSDRFSAERPKGSFSTLEIQRTEQGDSAMYLCASSSYAGVSGNTIYFGEGSWLTVV.

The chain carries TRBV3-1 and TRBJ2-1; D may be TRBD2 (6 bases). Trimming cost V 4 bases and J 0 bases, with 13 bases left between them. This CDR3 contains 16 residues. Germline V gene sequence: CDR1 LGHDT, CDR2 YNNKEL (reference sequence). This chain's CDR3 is CASSRPGASSYNEQFF. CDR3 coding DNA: TGTGCCAGCAGCCGGCCGGGAGCCAGCTCCTACAATGAGCAGTTCTTC.

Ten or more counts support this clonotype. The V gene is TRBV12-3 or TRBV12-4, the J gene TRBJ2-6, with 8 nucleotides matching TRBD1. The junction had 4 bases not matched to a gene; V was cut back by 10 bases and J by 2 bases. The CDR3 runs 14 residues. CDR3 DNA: TGTGCCACTCACAGGGGGACTGGGGCCAACGTCCTGACTTTC. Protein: CATHRGTGANVLTF.

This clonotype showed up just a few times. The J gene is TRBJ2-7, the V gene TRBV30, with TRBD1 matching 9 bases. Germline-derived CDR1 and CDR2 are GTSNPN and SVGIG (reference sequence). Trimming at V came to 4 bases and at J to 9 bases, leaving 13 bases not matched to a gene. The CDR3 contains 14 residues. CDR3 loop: CAWNRGTGFDAQYF. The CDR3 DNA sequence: TGTGCCTGGAATCGCGGGACAGGGTTTGACGCGCAGTACTTC.

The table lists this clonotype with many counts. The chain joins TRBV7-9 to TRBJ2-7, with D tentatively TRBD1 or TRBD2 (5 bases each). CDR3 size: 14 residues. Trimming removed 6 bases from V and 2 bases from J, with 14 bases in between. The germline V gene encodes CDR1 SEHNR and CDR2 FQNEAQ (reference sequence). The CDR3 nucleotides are TGTGCCAGCAGTTCCGGGACGGAGGCCTACGAGCAGTACTTC. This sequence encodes CASSSGTEAYEQYF.

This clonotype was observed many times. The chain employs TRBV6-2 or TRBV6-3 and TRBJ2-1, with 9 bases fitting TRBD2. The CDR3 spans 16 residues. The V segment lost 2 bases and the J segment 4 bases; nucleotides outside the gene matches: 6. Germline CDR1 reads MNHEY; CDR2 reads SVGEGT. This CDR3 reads CASSYGGGRGYNEQFF. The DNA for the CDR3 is TGTGCCAGCAGTTACGGGGGCGGGAGGGGTTACAATGAGCAGTTCTTC.

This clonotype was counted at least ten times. CDR3 region: CASSVSGSKSDTQYF. In DNA, the CDR3 is TGTGCCAGCAGTGTAAGCGGGAGTAAATCAGATACGCAGTATTTT. The chain uses TRBV2 and TRBJ2-3; 8 bases align to TRBD2. The CDR3 runs 15 residues. Germline V gene lookup returns CDR1 SNHLY and CDR2 FYNNEI. The V and J ends lost 4 bases and 4 bases, in that order; junction bases with no gene match: 7.

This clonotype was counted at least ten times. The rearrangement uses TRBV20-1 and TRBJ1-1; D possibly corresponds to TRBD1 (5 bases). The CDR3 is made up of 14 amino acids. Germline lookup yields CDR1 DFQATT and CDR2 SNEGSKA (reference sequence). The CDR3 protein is CNSGARGRNTEAFF. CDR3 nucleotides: TGCAACAGCGGGGCCCGAGGTAGGAACACTGAAGCTTTCTTT.

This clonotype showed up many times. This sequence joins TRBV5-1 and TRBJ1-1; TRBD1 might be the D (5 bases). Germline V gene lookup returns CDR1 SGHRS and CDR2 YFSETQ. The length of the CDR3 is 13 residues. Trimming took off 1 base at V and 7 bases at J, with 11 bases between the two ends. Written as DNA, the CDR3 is TGCGCCAGCAGCTTGATTTTGGGGGATGAAGCTTTCTTT. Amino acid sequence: CASSLILGDEAFF.

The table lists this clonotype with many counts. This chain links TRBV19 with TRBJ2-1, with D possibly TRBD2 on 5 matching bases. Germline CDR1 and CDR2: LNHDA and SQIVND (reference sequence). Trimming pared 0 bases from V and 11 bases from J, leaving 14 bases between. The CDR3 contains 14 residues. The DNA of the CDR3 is TGTGCCAGTAGTATAGATCGCTTAGCGCTGAAGCAGTTCTTC. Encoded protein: CASSIDRLALKQFF.

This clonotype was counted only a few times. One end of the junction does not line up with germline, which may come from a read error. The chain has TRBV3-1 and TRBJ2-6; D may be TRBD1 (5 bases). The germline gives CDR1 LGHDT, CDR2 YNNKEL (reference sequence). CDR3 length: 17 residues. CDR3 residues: CASSQEDRPAGATVLTF. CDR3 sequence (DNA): TGTGCCAGCAGCCAAGAAGACAGACCAGCTGGGGCCACCGTCCTGACTTTC. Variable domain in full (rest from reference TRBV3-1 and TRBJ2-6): DTAVSQTPKYLVTQMGNDKSIKCEQNLGHDTMYWYKQDSKKFLKIMFSYNNKELIINETVPNRFSPKSPDKAHLNLHINSLELGDSAVYFCASSQEDRPAGATVLTFGAGSRLTVL.

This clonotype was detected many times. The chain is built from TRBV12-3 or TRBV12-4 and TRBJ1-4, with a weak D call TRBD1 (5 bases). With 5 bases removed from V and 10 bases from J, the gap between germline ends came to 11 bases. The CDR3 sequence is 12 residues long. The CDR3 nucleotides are TGTGCCAGCAGTAGGTCGGGGGGAAAACTGTTTTTT. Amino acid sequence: CASSRSGGKLFF.

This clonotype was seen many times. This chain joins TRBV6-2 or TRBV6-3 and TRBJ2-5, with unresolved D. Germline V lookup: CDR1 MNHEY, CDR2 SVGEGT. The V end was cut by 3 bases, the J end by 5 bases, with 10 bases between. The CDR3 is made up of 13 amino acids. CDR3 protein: CASSYGLQETQYF. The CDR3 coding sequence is TGTGCCAGCAGTTATGGCCTACAGGAGACCCAGTACTTC.

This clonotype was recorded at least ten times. CDR3 in DNA: TGTGCCAGCACGAACCAGCGCGCGACCACCGGGGAGCTGTTTTTT. This encodes CASTNQRATTGELFF. The V gene is TRBV11-1, the J gene TRBJ2-2; D not resolved. Germline V gene data show CDR1 as SGHAT and CDR2 as FQDESV (reference sequence). The V gene lost 7 bases and the J gene lost 4 bases, with 16 bases spanning the gap. The CDR3 has 15 residues.